The sequence of this TCR beta chain was determined in a study of naive and memory T cell subsets. Study-level findings and limits: Naive and memory repertoire findings lacked a ground truth for validation.

Both TRBC1 and TRBC2 were covered by a beta constant-region primer of two equimolar oligonucleotides. Ligated cDNA was amplified by four rounds of PCR with nested alpha and beta constant-region primers and SP2. MiXCR, run by TCRdb on the UMI-ligation and nested PCR reads, gives a single entry per CDR3 protein. The sample shows around 110,000 distinct CDR3 sequences, just over 35% of them seen only once. Overnight CMV lysate stimulation of fresh PBMCs defined donor CMV status by CD4+ IFNgamma. Sequential positive selection took CD4 T cells first, then CD8 T cells. This clonotype has only a few counts. Its antigen is unknown. J lost 8 bases, V lost 2 bases, and 5 bases had no gene match. The CDR3 length is 14 residues. Germline CDR1 reads LNHDA; CDR2 reads SQIVND (reference sequence).

Sequencing was done on a sample of central memory CD4+ T cells from blood. This receptor was obtained from a human donor in good health. The rearrangement uses TRBV19 and TRBJ2-1; 8 bases are a match to TRBD2. The CDR3 DNA follows: TGTGCCAGTAGTATAAGCGGGAGAGGGGATGAGCAGTTCTTC. Protein product: CASSISGRGDEQFF. Variable domain in full (rest from reference TRBV19 and TRBJ2-1): DGGITQSPKYLFRKEGQNVTLSCEQNLNHDAMYWYRQDPGQGLRLIYYSQIVNDFQKGDIAEGYSVSREKKESFPLTVTSAQKNPTAFYLCASSISGRGDEQFFGPGTRLTVL.